The clone carrying this T cell receptor beta chain was seen repeatedly, ten times or more. These data originate in a study of neurological immune-mediated disorders. It was by 5'RACE with 10-nucleotide random UMIs that the cDNA was made. TCRdb independently ran MiXCR on the 5' RACE reads; one entry per CDR3 protein. The table includes some 50,000 distinct CDR3 sequences, roughly 15% detected once. The specimen sequenced was PBMCs. This TCR derives from a man in his sixties in good health.

The CDR3 DNA reads as TGTGCCATCAGTGAGTCGTGGTCTAGCGGGAGGCACTACGAGCAGTACTTC. It yields the protein CAISESWSSGRHYEQYF. V is TRBV10-3 and J is TRBJ2-7, with 11 positions matching TRBD2. Per the germline V gene, CDR1 is ENHRY and CDR2 is SYGVKD. This CDR3 region has 17 residues. V dropped 0 bases and J dropped 3; count of bases not matched to a gene: 7.